This T cell receptor (beta chain) appears in the sequencing data of a study of cytomegalovirus exposure and HLA in healthy donors. On the study more broadly: The 100 million to 120 million unique TCR beta sequences, from around 200 million T cells, were found by an earlier analysis. Overall study findings and caveats: An analysis done earlier found most TCR beta V segments productive about 87% or about 30% of the time. Accurate prediction of most subjects' HLA-A and HLA-B alleles from TCR beta sequences was reported.

The PCR made use of 60 Vbeta and 13 Jbeta primers. Method: immunoSEQ multiplex PCR; TCRdb's copy keeps in-frame clones and lacks some. The sample has 150,000 to 200,000 clones; 70% to 85% are singletons. This clone was seen only once. What it recognizes is unknown. This CDR3 has 13 amino acids. Trimming removed 2 bases at V and 5 bases at J, with 10 bases between. Germline CDR1 and CDR2: SGHRS and YFSETQ. In nominal health when sampled, donors likely had unrecorded immune exposures nonetheless. The receptor was derived from a woman in her twenties or thirties in good health and CMV-seropositive. The sequenced sample consisted of PBMCs. J is TRBJ1-2 and V is TRBV5-1; D remains unclear. The CDR3 protein is CASSFAEPYGYTF. CDR3 in DNA: TGCGCCAGCAGCTTTGCAGAACCTTATGGCTACACCTTC.